One and the same sample provided the 11 T cell receptor beta chains below, sequenced in a study of T cell responses to AZD1222 COVID-19 vaccine. Sequencing used immunoSEQ multiplex PCR; TCRdb keeps in-frame clones, though not all of them. The repertoire consists of some 84,000 clones, with 86% occurring once and the leading ten covering approximately 8%. Sequenced here: peripheral blood, sampled on day 0 of AZD1222 vaccination. Receptor source: an adult in good health.

V is TRBV28 and J is TRBJ2-5; TRBD2 matches 8 bases. The CDR3 is made up of 16 amino acids. With V trimmed by 6 bases and J by 1 base, 10 bases remained unmatched. In germline, CDR1 is MDHEN, CDR2 SYDVKM. The CDR3 region has the DNA TGTGCCAGCAGAGTCGGGGGGGAGCCGACCCAAGAGACCCAGTACTTC. Translating gives CASRVGGEPTQETQYF.

The CDR3 DNA reads TGCAGTACTTACGCAGGGGGCCTAGCTTTCTTT. Protein product: CSTYAGGLAFF. The chain recombines TRBV20-1 with TRBJ1-1; TRBD1 agrees at 8 bases. Germline CDR1 DFQATT, CDR2 SNEGSKA (reference sequence). With V trimmed by 8 bases and J by 10 bases, 9 bases remained unmatched. CDR3 length equals 11 residues.

This clone appeared a few times. The chain links TRBV7-2 to TRBJ2-2; no definite D call. V was shortened by 2 bases and J by 8 bases, with 3 bases between the two germline ends. CDR3 length equals 11 residues. Germline V CDR1 and CDR2: SGHTA, FQGNSA. CDR3 protein: CASSLIGELFF. DNA for the CDR3: TGTGCCAGCAGCTTAATTGGGGAGCTGTTTTTT.

The V and J genes are TRBV7-2 and TRBJ2-7, with D perhaps TRBD2 (6 bases). Germline V gives CDR1 SGHTA, CDR2 FQGNSA. The CDR3 has 15 amino acids. V lost 4 bases to trimming and J lost 0 bases, with 13 bases between them. Here the CDR3 reads CASSSPRGTSYEQYF. The CDR3 DNA reads as TGTGCCAGCAGCTCCCCACGCGGGACCTCCTACGAGCAGTACTTC.

About this clone: The DNA is omitted, as the CDR3 cannot be located on it reliably, and the CDR3 follows TCRdb's listing. The chain combines TRBV27 with TRBJ2-2; TRBD2 is taken as the D call from the table, unchecked against the DNA. The CDR3 region is 16 residues in length, termini included. Per the germline V gene, CDR1 is MNHEY and CDR2 is SMNVEV (reference sequence). The CDR3 sequence: CASSSSEARNTGELFF.

As DNA, the CDR3 is TGCGCCAGCAGCTTGGCCGACACCTCCCTTGGAAATTCACCCCTCCACTTT. This encodes CASSLADTSLGNSPLHF. V usage is TRBV5-1 and J usage is TRBJ1-6; D is uncertain. CDR3 length equals 17 residues. V lost 0 bases and J 7 bases, leaving 17 bases between the germline ends. In germline, CDR1 is SGHRS, CDR2 YFSETQ.

The chain's CDR3 is CASSSDRGNTIYF. In DNA form, the CDR3 reads TGTGCCAGCAGCTCGGACAGGGGGAACACCATATATTTT. This chain joins TRBV7-9 and TRBJ1-3, with 10 positions matching TRBD1. This CDR3 has 13 residues. Germline CDR1 is SEHNR and CDR2 is FQNEAQ (reference sequence). J was trimmed by 7 bases and V by 4 bases; bases with no gene match: 1.

This clone was counted a single time. J is TRBJ2-1 and V is TRBV5-4; possible D gene TRBD2, 6 bases. V gave up 4 bases and J gave up 7 bases, with 18 bases separating them. Germline assignment: CDR1 SGHNT and CDR2 YYREEE (reference sequence). The CDR3 loop spans 15 amino acids. CDR3 in DNA: TGTGCCAGCAGCGAGGGACTCGCTGGGGGAAATGAGCAGTTCTTC. Translated, it gives CASSEGLAGGNEQFF. The full variable domain, with the rest looked up from reference TRBV5-4 and TRBJ2-1, is ETGVTQSPTHLIKTRGQQVTLRCSSQSGHNTVSWYQQALGQGPQFIFQYYREEENGRGNFPPRFSGLQFPNYSSELNVNALELDDSALYLCASSEGLAGGNEQFFGPGTRLTVL.

The rearrangement links TRBV5-1 to TRBJ2-1; tentative D call: TRBD2 (6 bases). Germline CDR1 reads SGHRS; CDR2 reads YFSETQ. This CDR3 is 13 amino acids long. The germline V and J ends were trimmed by 0 bases and 8 bases, with 9 bases remaining between them. The CDR3 loop reads CASSLVGSDEQFF. The CDR3 DNA reads as TGCGCCAGCAGCTTGGTCGGGAGTGATGAGCAGTTCTTC.

The chain uses TRBV19 and TRBJ1-3; 7 nucleotides align to TRBD1. The V gene end was trimmed by 7 bases and the J gene end by 8 bases; junction bases not matched to a gene: 11. CDR1 is LNHDA, CDR2 SQIVND, per germline (reference sequence). CDR3 size: 14 residues. The CDR3, as DNA: TGTGCCAGTATCCCGGGACAGCTGGAAGACACCATATATTTT. This encodes CASIPGQLEDTIYF.

The chain carries TRBV7-2 and TRBJ2-1; 7 bases fit TRBD2. With 5 bases clipped from V and 8 bases from J, the junction kept 15 bases outside the gene matches. The CDR3 has 16 amino acids. Per germline, CDR1 SGHTA and CDR2 FQGNSA. CDR3 nucleotides: TGTGCCAGCAGCCCTCAATTAGCGCGGGAGAGCGATGAGCAGTTCTTC. Protein product: CASSPQLARESDEQFF.